The clone carrying this T cell receptor (beta chain) was seen only a few times. Its antigen is unidentified. No patient had received any treatment before thyroid surgery. The data were taken from a study of metastatic and nonmetastatic thyroid tumors. On the study more broadly: For malignant and benign thyroid patients, tumor or nodule tissue and blood were the sources whose repertoires were compared.

How the authors handled the data: In papillary thyroid cancer, a distant-metastasis classifier was built using CDR3 differences across clinicopathological groups. TCRdb re-clonotyped the PCR reads through MiXCR. TCRdb, not the original authors, processed these V and J calls. The data hold 11,000 or so clones, with under 30% observed a single time. This CDR3 has 17 amino acids. Germline CDR1 and CDR2: SGHDN and FVKESK. The V segment lost 4 bases and the J segment 4 bases; nucleotides outside the gene matches: 11. Points from the study as a whole: It was reportedly found that TCR beta diversity was significantly higher in malignant thyroid tumors than in benign nodules, a difference seen in both blood and tumor samples.

The V and J genes are TRBV14 and TRBJ2-1; 9 bases agree with TRBD2. What was sequenced was adjacent normal tissue. The receptor's source is a male donor with papillary thyroid cancer or a benign thyroid nodule (not recorded which). Some clones in this sample may be carry-over from other donors' samples. In nucleotides, the CDR3 is TGTGCCAGCAGCCCCTCAGCCTCAGCGGGAGGATACAATGAGCAGTTCTTC. Residues: CASSPSASAGGYNEQFF.